The clone carrying this T cell receptor beta chain was counted a few times. MiXCR, run by TCRdb on the RACE reads, gives a single entry per CDR3 protein. The table includes a few hundred thousand distinct CDR3 sequences, about 6% detected once. As to time point: patch test 2, 6 weeks after DPC sensitization. Indicated treatment: therapeutic diphenylcyclopropenone sensitization with weekly scalp DPC. This sample was taken from a study of human T cells and chemical hapten exposure. Across the whole study: In the sensitization step, 2% DPC was placed on roughly 2 cm by roughly 2 cm of upper inner arm skin.

The CDR3 has 13 amino acids. Germline V gives CDR1 SEHNR, CDR2 FQNEAQ (reference sequence). V was clipped by 6 bases and J by 3 bases, with 11 bases between them. The chain is built from TRBV7-9 and TRBJ2-5; D possibly uses TRBD1 or TRBD2 (5 bases each). Here the sequenced sample was whole blood, taken in connection with sensitization to the hapten diphenylcyclopropenone (DPC). This sequence was found in a woman between 18 and 30 years old with alopecia areata. Some clones in this sample may be carry-over from other donors' samples. CDR3 coding DNA: TGTGCCAGCAGGTCGGGACCAGAAGAGACCCAGTACTTC. Amino acid sequence: CASRSGPEETQYF.